This T cell receptor beta chain was sequenced during a study of OX40 agonist ivuxolimab in advanced cancers. Study outcomes and limitations: Dose levels from 0.1 to 3.0 mg/kg saw CD4+ and CD8+ blood T cells expand clonally by week 6.

Germline-derived CDR1 and CDR2 are SNHLY and FYNNEI. The V gene end was trimmed by 8 bases and the J gene end by 6 bases; junction bases not matched to a gene: 7. The CDR3 consists of 14 residues. Profiled with immunoSEQ multiplex PCR; TCRdb holds only in-frame clones, not every one. The repertoire includes 55,000 to 70,000 clones, 84% of them detected once, and 2% to 2.5% sits in the top ten. As for this clone: No antigen is known for it.

The source is an adult with an advanced solid tumor such as melanoma, head and neck, liver or kidney cancer. The rearrangement links TRBV2 to TRBJ2-3, with 11 bases that match TRBD2. The starting material was CD4+ or CD8+ T cells sorted from blood, obtained in a trial of the OX40 agonist ivuxolimab. The CDR3 protein is CASLPLAGGDTQYF. As DNA, the CDR3 is TGTGCCAGCCTGCCCCTAGCGGGAGGCGATACGCAGTATTTT.